The 25 T cell receptor beta chains given below trace back to one sample, sequenced in a study of blood T cell repertoires in COVID-19. This table comes from immunoSEQ multiplex PCR, and its TCRdb copy is limited to in-frame clones, with some not included. The repertoire holds about 110,000 clones, with 88% as singletons. Sequencing used peripheral blood. Every receptor here comes from a human donor in a cohort sampled during active COVID-19.

There are a few counts of this clone. The chain joins TRBV5-1 to TRBJ2-7, with 14 nucleotides matching TRBD2. This CDR3 is built from 16 residues. Per the germline V gene, CDR1 is SGHRS and CDR2 is YFSETQ. Trimming at V came to 0 bases and at J to 5 bases, leaving 4 bases not matched to a gene. The CDR3 DNA reads as TGCGCCAGCAGCTTGGTAGGGACTAGCGGGAGTAACGAGCAGTACTTC. This translates into CASSLVGTSGSNEQYF.

CDR3 DNA sequence: TGCGCCAGCAGCCAAGACGTGGTGGCTAGCGGGAATGAGCAGTTCTTC. This encodes CASSQDVVASGNEQFF. V usage is TRBV4-1 and J usage is TRBJ2-1, with 8 bases fitting TRBD2. This CDR3 spans 16 amino acids. The germline V gene encodes CDR1 MGHRA and CDR2 YSYEKL. V lost 0 bases to trimming and J lost 7 bases; unmatched junction nucleotides: 8.

V usage is TRBV13 and J usage is TRBJ2-3; maybe TRBD1 (5 bases). V lost 5 bases, J lost 2 bases, and 14 bases lay in between. The germline gives CDR1 PRHDT, CDR2 FYEKMQ (reference sequence). This CDR3 is built from 15 residues. CDR3 loop: CASSTYQGSTDTQYF. The CDR3 DNA reads as TGTGCCAGCAGCACCTATCAGGGATCCACAGATACGCAGTATTTT.

The chain links TRBV6-5 to TRBJ1-6; no clear D. The CDR3 is 12 amino acids. Trimming stripped 0 bases from V and 12 bases from J, with 6 bases between. From germline, CDR1 is MNHEY and CDR2 SVGAGI. The CDR3 spells CASSYSSGPLHF. DNA of the CDR3: TGTGCCAGCAGTTACTCGAGTGGACCCCTCCACTTT.

The chain couples TRBV6-5 to TRBJ2-6, with unresolved D. The CDR3 consists of 15 residues. Germline V gene sequence: CDR1 MNHEY, CDR2 SVGAGI. V lost 3 bases, J lost 0 bases, and 6 bases lay in between. This CDR3 reads CASSYRSSGANVLTF. The CDR3 DNA follows: TGTGCCAGCAGTTATCGGAGCTCTGGGGCCAACGTCCTGACTTTC.

V usage is TRBV4-1 and J usage is TRBJ1-4; no clear D gene. Germline V gives CDR1 MGHRA, CDR2 YSYEKL. V was shortened by 4 bases and J by 8 bases, with 14 bases between the two germline ends. This CDR3 spans 14 amino acids. The CDR3 reads CASSLGILGEKLFF. The CDR3 DNA reads as TGCGCCAGCAGCCTCGGGATCCTTGGGGAAAAACTGTTTTTT.

The chain couples TRBV29-1 to TRBJ2-5; a possible D gene is TRBD1 (6 bases). V was cut by 6 bases and J by 4 bases, with 15 bases left in between. CDR3 size: 13 residues. CDR1 is SQVTM, CDR2 ANQGSEA, per germline. The CDR3 spells CSVVTGLGETQYF. CDR3 coding DNA: TGCAGCGTAGTAACAGGGTTGGGAGAGACCCAGTACTTC.

This clone was picked up one time. Here the CDR3 DNA reads TGTGCCAGCAGCAAGTCCGGTACCTACGAGCAGTACTTC. This encodes CASSKSGTYEQYF. The gene calls are TRBV13 and TRBJ2-7; no firm D call. Trimming stripped 5 bases from V and 2 bases from J, with 10 bases between. The germline CDR1 and CDR2 sequences are PRHDT and FYEKMQ (reference sequence). The CDR3 contains 13 residues.

The chain employs TRBV28 and TRBJ1-4, with a tentative D call TRBD1 (5 bases). V gave up 5 bases and J gave up 2 bases, with 12 bases separating them. This CDR3 spans 15 amino acids. CDR1 and CDR2 from the germline V gene are MDHEN and SYDVKM. CDR3 region: CASSGPGLTNEKLFF. In DNA form, the CDR3 reads TGTGCCAGCAGTGGGCCGGGACTCACTAATGAAAAACTGTTTTTT.

V and J are TRBV6-5 and TRBJ1-5; 9 nucleotides align to TRBD1. V lost 6 bases, J lost 2 bases, and 5 bases stayed unmatched. The CDR3 sequence is 15 residues long. Germline-derived CDR1 and CDR2 are MNHEY and SVGAGI. CDR3 DNA: TGTGCCAGCAGCCAGACAGGGGGAGGCAATCAGCCCCAGCATTTT. This encodes CASSQTGGGNQPQHF.

The rearrangement uses TRBV18 and TRBJ2-5; D not certain. Trimming removed 5 bases at V and 2 bases at J, with 6 bases between. Germline values: CDR1 KGHSH, CDR2 LQKENI. This CDR3 is 12 amino acids long. This chain's CDR3 is CASSSTQETQYF. The CDR3 coding sequence is TGTGCCAGCTCAAGCACTCAAGAGACCCAGTACTTC.

J is TRBJ1-2 and V is TRBV10-3; 7 nucleotides line up with TRBD1. The trim removed 3 bases at V and 5 bases at J, leaving 0 bases unmatched. CDR1 is ENHRY, CDR2 SYGVKD, per germline. The CDR3 consists of 12 residues. The CDR3 here is CAISEQGYGYTF. The CDR3, as DNA: TGTGCCATCAGTGAACAGGGGTATGGCTACACCTTC.

This chain links TRBV5-1 with TRBJ2-5; 10 positions agree with TRBD2. CDR3 length: 15 amino acids. Germline V gives CDR1 SGHRS, CDR2 YFSETQ. The J segment lost 3 bases and the V segment lost 3 bases, leaving 5 bases of the junction unmatched. CDR3 residues: CASSSSSGGEETQYF. As DNA, the CDR3 is TGCGCCAGCAGCTCATCAAGCGGGGGGGAAGAGACCCAGTACTTC.

The CDR3 spells CASSFLVRDTEAFF. The CDR3 DNA reads as TGTGCCAGCAGCTTCCTGGTTCGGGACACTGAAGCTTTCTTT. J is TRBJ1-1 and V is TRBV7-2; D is unresolved. The germline V gene encodes CDR1 SGHTA and CDR2 FQGNSA. CDR3 length: 14 amino acids. Trimming took off 3 bases at V and 3 bases at J, with 11 bases between the two ends.

The chain is built from TRBV6-5 and TRBJ2-7, with 7 positions matching TRBD2. The germline V gene encodes CDR1 MNHEY and CDR2 SVGAGI. The trim removed 6 bases at V and 1 base at J, leaving 6 bases unmatched. The length of the CDR3 is 14 residues. The chain's CDR3 is CASRRDYNSYEQYF. The CDR3 coding sequence is TGTGCCAGCAGGCGGGACTACAATTCCTACGAGCAGTACTTC.

The rearrangement joins TRBV11-2 to TRBJ2-7; 7 bases are a match to TRBD2. J was trimmed by 3 bases and V by 6 bases; bases with no gene match: 8. Germline values: CDR1 SGHAT, CDR2 FQNNGV. This CDR3 region has 14 residues. The CDR3 loop is CASSPGGPSYEQYF. As DNA, the CDR3 is TGTGCCAGCAGTCCGGGGGGACCAAGCTACGAGCAGTACTTC.

The genes are TRBV24-1 and TRBJ2-3, with TRBD2 matching 8 bases. This CDR3 is built from 17 residues. J lost 2 bases, V lost 4 bases, and 10 bases had no gene match. CDR1 and CDR2 from the germline V gene are KGHDR and SFDVKD. CDR3 DNA sequence: TGTGCCACCAGTGACTGGGGTAGCGGGAAAGACACAGATACGCAGTATTTT. Translation gives CATSDWGSGKDTDTQYF.

The rearrangement links TRBV9 to TRBJ1-5; no clear D. There are 15 residues in the CDR3. Trimming removed 0 bases from V and 3 bases from J, with 10 bases in between. Germline CDR1 is SGDLS and CDR2 is YYNGEE. CDR3 DNA sequence: TGTGCCAGCAGCGTAGGAGGAGGCAACAATCAGCCCCAGCATTTT. It encodes CASSVGGGNNQPQHF. Using reference TRBV9 and TRBJ1-5 for the parts outside the CDR3, the full variable domain is DSGVTQTPKHLITATGQRVTLRCSPRSGDLSVYWYQQSLDQGLQFLIQYYNGEERAKGNILERFSAQQFPDLHSELNLSSLELGDSALYFCASSVGGGNNQPQHFGDGTRLSIL.

V gene TRBV4-1 combines with J gene TRBJ1-5, with D unclear. V dropped 0 bases and J dropped 3 bases, with 9 bases sitting between them. The CDR3 length is 15 residues. Germline V CDR1 and CDR2: MGHRA, YSYEKL. The CDR3 nucleotides are TGCGCCAGCAGCCAAGATTCAGGAATCAATCAGCCCCAGCATTTT. It is translated as CASSQDSGINQPQHF.

The chain has TRBV6-1 and TRBJ1-4; a possible D gene is TRBD1 (6 bases). CDR1 is MNHNS, CDR2 SASEGT, per germline. The ends were cut back, 1 base at V and 4 bases at J, with 10 bases in the middle. The CDR3 runs 15 residues. The CDR3 DNA reads as TGTGCCAGCAGTGAAGACGGACAGCGTAATGAAAAACTGTTTTTT. Its protein product is CASSEDGQRNEKLFF.

The chain links TRBV5-1 to TRBJ2-7, with TRBD1 as a possible D gene (5 bases). Germline V gene lookup returns CDR1 SGHRS and CDR2 YFSETQ. The CDR3 runs 14 residues. Trimming removed 4 bases at V and 2 bases at J, with 13 bases between. The CDR3 loop is CASSEQGSTYEQYF. In DNA form, the CDR3 reads TGCGCCAGCAGCGAGCAGGGTTCAACCTACGAGCAGTACTTC.

The gene calls are TRBV18 and TRBJ1-1; 7 bases map to TRBD1. The germline V gene encodes CDR1 KGHSH and CDR2 LQKENI. V shed 4 bases, J shed 6 bases, and the junction held 2 bases outside the gene matches. This CDR3 has 12 residues. CDR3 nucleotide sequence: TGTGCCAGCTCACTCGACAGGGCTGAAGCTTTCTTT. Translated: CASSLDRAEAFF.

This chain uses TRBV27 with TRBJ1-1; D might be TRBD1 (5 bases). The CDR3 has 13 residues. The germline CDR1 and CDR2 sequences are MNHEY and SMNVEV (reference sequence). Trimming removed 4 bases from V and 5 bases from J, with 11 bases in between. The DNA for the CDR3 is TGTGCCAGCAGTTGGGGCAGAGGAACTGAAGCTTTCTTT. As protein: CASSWGRGTEAFF.

This clone has only one observation. The chain combines TRBV10-1 with TRBJ2-5, with 7 bases that match TRBD1. The CDR3 consists of 13 residues. Trimming took 3 bases from V and 4 from J; bases not matched to a gene: 2. Germline CDR1 WNHNN, CDR2 SYGVQD (reference sequence). The CDR3 DNA reads TGCGCCAGCAGTGATTCAGGGGGAGAGACCCAGTACTTC. Encoded protein: CASSDSGGETQYF.

This chain links TRBV29-1 with TRBJ1-1, with 8 bases matching TRBD1. Trimming took 5 bases from V and 3 from J; bases not matched to a gene: 5. Per the germline V gene, CDR1 is SQVTM and CDR2 is ANQGSEA. The CDR3 contains 13 residues. In DNA, the CDR3 is TGCAGCGTTTCCAGGGGGCGCGACACTGAAGCTTTCTTT. Translation: CSVSRGRDTEAFF.